Sequencing of this T cell receptor beta chain was carried out in a study of blood T cell repertoires in COVID-19. Across the whole study: Spain, Italy and the United States supplied samples that represented acute and convalescent COVID-19.

The CDR3 contains 17 residues. Trimming at V came to 3 bases and at J to 6 bases, leaving 11 bases not matched to a gene. CDR1 and CDR2 (germline): LNHDA, SQIVND (reference sequence). Data came from immunoSEQ multiplex PCR; TCRdb stores just in-frame clones and leaves some out. This table has under 150,000 clones, around 84% appearing once. J is TRBJ2-1 and V is TRBV19; 10 bases map to TRBD2. Sequences were obtained from PBMCs or T cells enriched from blood (not recorded which). This TCR derives from a man between 40 and 49 years old with acute COVID-19. As DNA, the CDR3 is TGTGCCAGTAGTATGGGCCTAGCGGGAGAAAAACGCAATGAGCAGTTCTTC. This sequence encodes CASSMGLAGEKRNEQFF.